This TCR beta chain was identified in a study of T cell responses to AZD1222 COVID-19 vaccine. The method was immunoSEQ multiplex PCR; TCRdb's version includes in-frame clones alone and lacks a portion of them. In the table there are 160,000 or so clones, 80% to 90% of which are singletons. In regard to this clone: Its antigen is currently unknown.

The CDR3 has 16 amino acids. CDR1 is SGDLS and CDR2 is YYNGEE in the germline V gene. The V gene end was trimmed by 2 bases and the J gene end by 3 bases; junction bases not matched to a gene: 8. Study results and caveats: Vaccination with two AZD1222 doses was followed by a rise in Spike-specific TCR breadth and depth. Clonal diversity was possibly underestimated, and the donors were mostly white British, with more females.

This chain links TRBV9 with TRBJ2-3; TRBD1 aligns across 8 bases. The clonotype comes from an adult who had recovered from COVID-19. The sequences come from peripheral blood, collected after recovery from COVID-19. The CDR3: CASSVPLGQGTDTQYF. The CDR3 DNA is TGTGCCAGCAGCGTCCCACTTGGACAGGGAACAGATACGCAGTATTTT.